This T cell receptor beta chain originates from a study of blood T cell repertoires in COVID-19. Looking at the study overall: Whether acute or convalescent, the COVID-19 samples came from the United States, Italy and Spain. T cells, B-cell-depleted T cells, or PBMCs provided the cDNA or gDNA that served as material.

Authors' methods: Amplified reference gene primers provided the basis for estimating nucleated cell counts. Some clones are missing from TCRdb's copy, which holds only in-frame ones; the method was immunoSEQ multiplex PCR. V, J and clone size are those of that table, while D and trimming were read from the DNA. The sample shows about 200,000 clones, around 85% of them seen only once. Patients in Seattle were enrolled during active infection, then followed longitudinally. In germline, CDR1 is KGHSH, CDR2 LQKENI. V was trimmed by 3 bases and J by 7 bases, leaving 12 bases between them. The CDR3 is 13 residues long.

The rearrangement joins TRBV18 to TRBJ1-1; possible D gene TRBD1, 6 bases. The sequence derives from a woman in her 70s with COVID-19, enrolled during active disease. The sequenced material came from peripheral blood. CDR3 DNA: TGTGCCAGCTCACCCCAGTGGACAGATGAAGCTTTCTTT. It translates to CASSPQWTDEAFF.